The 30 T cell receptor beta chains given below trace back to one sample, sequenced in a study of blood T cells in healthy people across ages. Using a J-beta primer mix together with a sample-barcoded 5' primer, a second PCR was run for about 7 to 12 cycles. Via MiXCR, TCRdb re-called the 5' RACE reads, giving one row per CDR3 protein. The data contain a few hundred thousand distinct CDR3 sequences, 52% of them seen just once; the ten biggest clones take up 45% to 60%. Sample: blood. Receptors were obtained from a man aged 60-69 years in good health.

CDR3 sequence reads: CSARPGQGDNEQFF. CDR3 bases: TGCAGTGCTAGACCGGGACAGGGCGATAATGAGCAGTTCTTC. The rearrangement links TRBV20-1 to TRBJ2-1; 9 positions match TRBD1. The J segment lost 7 bases and the V segment lost 2 bases, leaving 6 bases of the junction unmatched. Germline loops: CDR1 DFQATT, CDR2 SNEGSKA (reference sequence). The CDR3 loop spans 14 amino acids.

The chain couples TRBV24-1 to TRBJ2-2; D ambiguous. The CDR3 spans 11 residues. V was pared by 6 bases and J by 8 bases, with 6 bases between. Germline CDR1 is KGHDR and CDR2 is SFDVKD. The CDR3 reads CATSSTGELFF. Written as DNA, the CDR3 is TGTGCCACCAGTTCTACTGGGGAGCTGTTTTTT.

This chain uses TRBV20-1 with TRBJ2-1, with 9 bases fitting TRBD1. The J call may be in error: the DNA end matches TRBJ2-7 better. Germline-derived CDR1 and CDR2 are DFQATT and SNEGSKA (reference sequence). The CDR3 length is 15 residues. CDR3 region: CSARETGGNYNEQYF. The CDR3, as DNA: TGCAGTGCTAGAGAGACAGGGGGGAACTACAATGAGCAGTACTTC.

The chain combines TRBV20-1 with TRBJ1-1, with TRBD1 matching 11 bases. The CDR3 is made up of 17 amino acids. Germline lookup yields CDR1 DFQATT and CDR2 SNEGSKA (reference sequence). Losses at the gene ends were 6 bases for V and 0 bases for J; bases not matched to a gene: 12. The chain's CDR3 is CSAKIGTGGRMNTEAFF. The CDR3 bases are TGCAGTGCCAAAATAGGGACAGGGGGTCGCATGAACACTGAAGCTTTCTTT.

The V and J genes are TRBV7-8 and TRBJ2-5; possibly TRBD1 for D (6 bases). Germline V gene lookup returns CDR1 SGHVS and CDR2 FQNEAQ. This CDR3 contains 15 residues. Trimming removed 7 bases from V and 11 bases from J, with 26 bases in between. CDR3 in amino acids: CASIPAGARDNEQYF. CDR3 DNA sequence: TGTGCCAGCATTCCAGCTGGGGCCAGGGACAATGAGCAGTACTTC.

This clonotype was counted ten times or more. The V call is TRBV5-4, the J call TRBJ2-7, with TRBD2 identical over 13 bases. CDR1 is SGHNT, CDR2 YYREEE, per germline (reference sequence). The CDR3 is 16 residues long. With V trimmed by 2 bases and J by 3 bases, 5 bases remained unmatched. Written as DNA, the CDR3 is TGTGCCAGCAGCTTAGACCGGACTAGCGGGAGCTACGAGCAGTACTTC. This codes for CASSLDRTSGSYEQYF.

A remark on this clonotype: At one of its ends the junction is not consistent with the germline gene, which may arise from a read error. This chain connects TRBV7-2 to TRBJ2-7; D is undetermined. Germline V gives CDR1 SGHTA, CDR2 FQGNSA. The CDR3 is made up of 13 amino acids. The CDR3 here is CASSPTGAYKQYF. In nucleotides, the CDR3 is TGTGCCAGCAGCCCCACGGGTGCCTACAAGCAGTACTTC.

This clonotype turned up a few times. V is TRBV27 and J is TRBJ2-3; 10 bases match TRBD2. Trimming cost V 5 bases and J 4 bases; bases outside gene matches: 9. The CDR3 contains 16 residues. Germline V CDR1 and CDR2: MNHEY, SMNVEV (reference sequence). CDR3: CASSPLAGVVPDTQYF. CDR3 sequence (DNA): TGTGCCAGCAGTCCTCTAGCGGGAGTGGTCCCAGATACGCAGTATTTT.

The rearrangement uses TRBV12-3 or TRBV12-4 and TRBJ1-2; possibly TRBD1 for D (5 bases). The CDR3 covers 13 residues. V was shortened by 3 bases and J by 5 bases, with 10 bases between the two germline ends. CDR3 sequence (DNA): TGTGCCAGCAGTTTTACCTCAGGGTATGGCTACACCTTC. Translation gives CASSFTSGYGYTF.

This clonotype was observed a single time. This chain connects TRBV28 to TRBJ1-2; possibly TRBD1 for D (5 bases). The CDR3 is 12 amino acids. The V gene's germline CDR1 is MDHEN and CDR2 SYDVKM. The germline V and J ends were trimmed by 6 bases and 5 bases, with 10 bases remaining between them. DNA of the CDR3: TGTGCCAGCAGGACAGTGGTTTATGGCTACACCTTC. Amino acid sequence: CASRTVVYGYTF.

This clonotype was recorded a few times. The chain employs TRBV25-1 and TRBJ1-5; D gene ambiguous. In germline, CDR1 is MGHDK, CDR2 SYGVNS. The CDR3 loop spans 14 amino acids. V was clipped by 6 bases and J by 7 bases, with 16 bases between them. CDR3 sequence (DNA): TGTGCCAGCAGGGATGCGGGGTCAGAACAGCCCCAGCATTTT. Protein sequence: CASRDAGSEQPQHF.

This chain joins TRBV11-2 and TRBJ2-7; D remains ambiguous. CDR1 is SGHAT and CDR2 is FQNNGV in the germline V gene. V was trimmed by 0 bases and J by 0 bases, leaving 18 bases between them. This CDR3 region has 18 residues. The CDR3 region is CASSLENLRALSSYEQYF. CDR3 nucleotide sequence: TGTGCCAGCAGCTTAGAAAATTTAAGGGCGCTTAGCTCCTACGAGCAGTACTTC.

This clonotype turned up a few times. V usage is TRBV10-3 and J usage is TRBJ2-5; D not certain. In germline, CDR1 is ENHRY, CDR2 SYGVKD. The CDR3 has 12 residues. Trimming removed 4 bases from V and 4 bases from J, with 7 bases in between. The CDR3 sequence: CAISGAGETQYF. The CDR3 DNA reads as TGTGCCATCAGTGGGGCTGGAGAGACCCAGTACTTC.

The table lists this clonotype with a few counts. CDR3 sequence reads: CANGRPINNEQFF. CDR3 coding DNA: TGTGCCAACGGGCGGCCCATCAACAATGAGCAGTTCTTC. The chain recombines TRBV21-1 with TRBJ2-1; the listed D gene, TRBD1, was not tested against the DNA. TRBV21-1 is given as a pseudogene. The CDR3 length is 13 residues.

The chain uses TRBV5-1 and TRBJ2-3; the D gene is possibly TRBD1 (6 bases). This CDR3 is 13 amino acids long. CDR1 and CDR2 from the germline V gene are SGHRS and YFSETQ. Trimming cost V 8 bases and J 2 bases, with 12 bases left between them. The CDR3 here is CASGQGYTDTQYF. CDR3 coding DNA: TGCGCCAGTGGCCAGGGGTACACAGATACGCAGTATTTT.

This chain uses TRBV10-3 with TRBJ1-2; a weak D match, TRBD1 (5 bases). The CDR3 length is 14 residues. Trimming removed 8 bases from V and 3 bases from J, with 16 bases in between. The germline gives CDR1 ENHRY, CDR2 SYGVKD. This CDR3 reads CAIGGTAGDYGYTF. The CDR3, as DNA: TGTGCCATCGGCGGGACCGCTGGGGACTATGGCTACACCTTC.

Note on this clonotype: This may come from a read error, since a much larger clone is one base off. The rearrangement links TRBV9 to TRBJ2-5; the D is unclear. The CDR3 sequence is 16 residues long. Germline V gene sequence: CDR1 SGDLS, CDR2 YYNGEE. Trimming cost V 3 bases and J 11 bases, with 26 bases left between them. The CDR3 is CASSADPRGRFNEQYF. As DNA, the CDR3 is TGTGCCAGCAGCGCCGACCCCCGAGGCCGTTTCAATGAGCAGTACTTC.

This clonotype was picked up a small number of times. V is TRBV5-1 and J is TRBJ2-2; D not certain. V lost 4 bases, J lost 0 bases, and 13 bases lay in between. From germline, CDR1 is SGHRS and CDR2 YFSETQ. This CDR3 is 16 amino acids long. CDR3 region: CASSPRIDPNTGELFF. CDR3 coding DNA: TGCGCCAGCAGCCCGAGGATCGATCCGAACACCGGGGAGCTGTTTTTT. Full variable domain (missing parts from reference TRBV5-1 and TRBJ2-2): KAGVTQTPRYLIKTRGQQVTLSCSPISGHRSVSWYQQTPGQGLQFLFEYFSETQRNKGNFPGRFSGRQFSNSRSEMNVSTLELGDSALYLCASSPRIDPNTGELFFGEGSRLTVL.

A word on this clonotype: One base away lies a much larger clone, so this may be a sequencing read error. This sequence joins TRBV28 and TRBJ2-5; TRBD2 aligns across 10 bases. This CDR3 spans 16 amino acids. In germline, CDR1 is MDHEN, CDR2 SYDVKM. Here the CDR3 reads CTSSPAPAGGGETQYF. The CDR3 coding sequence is TGTACCAGCAGTCCGGCCCCAGCGGGAGGGGGCGAGACCCAGTACTTC.

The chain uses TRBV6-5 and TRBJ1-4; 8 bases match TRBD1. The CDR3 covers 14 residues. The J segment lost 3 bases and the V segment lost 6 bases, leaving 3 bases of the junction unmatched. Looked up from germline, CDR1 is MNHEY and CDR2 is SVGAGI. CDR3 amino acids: CASSTDRANEKLFF. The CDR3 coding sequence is TGTGCCAGCAGCACGGACAGGGCTAATGAAAAACTGTTTTTT.

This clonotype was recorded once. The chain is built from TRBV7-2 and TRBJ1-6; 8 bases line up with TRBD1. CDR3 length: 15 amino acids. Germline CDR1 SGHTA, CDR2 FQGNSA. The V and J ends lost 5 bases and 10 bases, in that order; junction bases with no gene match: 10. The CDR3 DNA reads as TGTGCCAGCAGCGTTCTTGGACAGGGTCAGTCACCCCTCCACTTT. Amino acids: CASSVLGQGQSPLHF. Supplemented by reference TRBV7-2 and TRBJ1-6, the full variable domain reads GAGVSQSPSNKVTEKGKDVELRCDPISGHTALYWYRQSLGQGLEFLIYFQGNSAPDKSGLPSDRFSAERTGGSVSTLTIQRTQQEDSAVYLCASSVLGQGQSPLHFGNGTRLTVT.

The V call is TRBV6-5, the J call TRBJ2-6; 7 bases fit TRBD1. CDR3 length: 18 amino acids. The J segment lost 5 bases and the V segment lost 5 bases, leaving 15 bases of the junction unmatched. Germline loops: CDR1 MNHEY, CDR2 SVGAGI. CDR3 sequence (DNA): TGTGCCAGCAGTAACCCAACAAAACAGGGGTCGAGGGCCAACGTCCTGACTTTC. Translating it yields CASSNPTKQGSRANVLTF.

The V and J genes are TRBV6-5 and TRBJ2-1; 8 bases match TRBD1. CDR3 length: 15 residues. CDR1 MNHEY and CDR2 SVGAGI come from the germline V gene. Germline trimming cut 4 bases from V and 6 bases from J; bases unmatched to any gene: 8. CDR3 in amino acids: CASSLLRTGTNEQFF. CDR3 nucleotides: TGTGCCAGCAGTTTACTTCGGACAGGGACCAATGAGCAGTTCTTC.

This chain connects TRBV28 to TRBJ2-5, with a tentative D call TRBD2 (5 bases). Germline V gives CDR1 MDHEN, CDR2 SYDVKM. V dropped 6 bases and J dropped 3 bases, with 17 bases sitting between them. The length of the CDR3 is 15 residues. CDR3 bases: TGTGCCAGCAGAGCCGGGCCCCCGAGGGAAGAGACCCAGTACTTC. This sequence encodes CASRAGPPREETQYF.

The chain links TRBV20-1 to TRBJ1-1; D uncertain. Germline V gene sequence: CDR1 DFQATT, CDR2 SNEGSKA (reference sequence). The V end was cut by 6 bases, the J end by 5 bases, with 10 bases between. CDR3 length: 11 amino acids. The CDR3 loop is CSASRGTEAFF. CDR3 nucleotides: TGCAGTGCGAGCCGGGGTACTGAAGCTTTCTTT.

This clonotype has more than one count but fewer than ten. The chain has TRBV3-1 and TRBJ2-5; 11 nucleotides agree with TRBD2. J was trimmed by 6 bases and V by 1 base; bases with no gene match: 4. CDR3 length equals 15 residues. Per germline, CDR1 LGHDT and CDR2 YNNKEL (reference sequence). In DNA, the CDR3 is TGTGCCAGCAGCCAAGGCACTAGCGGGGGAAAGACCCAGTACTTC. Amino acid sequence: CASSQGTSGGKTQYF.

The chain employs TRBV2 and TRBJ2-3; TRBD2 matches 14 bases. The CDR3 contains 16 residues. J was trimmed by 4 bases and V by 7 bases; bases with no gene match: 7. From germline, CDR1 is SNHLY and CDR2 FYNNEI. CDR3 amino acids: CASIGLAGGFSDTQYF. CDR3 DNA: TGTGCCAGCATAGGACTAGCGGGAGGCTTCTCAGATACGCAGTATTTT.

The CDR3, as DNA: TGTGCCATCAGTAGGGACATACAAGAGACCCAGTACTTC. This gives the protein CAISRDIQETQYF. The chain couples TRBV10-3 to TRBJ2-5; TRBD1 is a possible D gene (6 bases). In germline, CDR1 is ENHRY, CDR2 SYGVKD. V was trimmed by 5 bases and J by 2 bases, leaving 9 bases between them. The CDR3 has 13 residues.

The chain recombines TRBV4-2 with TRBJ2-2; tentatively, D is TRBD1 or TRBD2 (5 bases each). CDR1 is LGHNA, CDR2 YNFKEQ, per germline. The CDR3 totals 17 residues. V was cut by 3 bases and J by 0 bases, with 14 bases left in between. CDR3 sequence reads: CASSQDSGTTNTGELFF. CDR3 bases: TGTGCCAGCAGCCAGGATTCCGGGACGACGAACACCGGGGAGCTGTTTTTT.

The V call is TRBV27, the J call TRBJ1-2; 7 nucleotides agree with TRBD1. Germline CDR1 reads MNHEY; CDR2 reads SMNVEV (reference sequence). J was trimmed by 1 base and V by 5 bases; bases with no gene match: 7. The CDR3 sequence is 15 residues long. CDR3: CASSAWTGLNYGYTF. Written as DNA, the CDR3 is TGTGCCAGCAGTGCATGGACAGGACTTAACTATGGCTACACCTTC.